This T cell receptor beta chain is from a study of early T cells in non-severe SARS-CoV-2 infection. The wider study: Unpaired chains resulted from sequencing bulk RNA of unsorted whole blood. Findings of the study overall: Private and CD4 specificities were missed by VDJdb matching, skewed to anti-spike CD8.

Each cDNA molecule carried a unique molecular identifier. TCRdb reprocessed the 5' RACE reads with MiXCR, giving one entry per CDR3 protein. The sample holds fewer than 85,000 distinct CDR3 sequences, around 10% seen once. This clonotype has ten or more counts. What it binds is not known. This CDR3 has 13 residues. Germline V gene data show CDR1 as LNHNV and CDR2 as YYDKDF (reference sequence). Trimming pared 5 bases from V and 7 bases from J, leaving 15 bases between. Material for sequencing was whole blood. V is TRBV15 and J is TRBJ2-7; D might be TRBD2 (6 bases). The receptor was isolated from an adult who was a healthcare worker with PCR-confirmed SARS-CoV-2 infection or an uninfected control (not recorded which). CDR3 in DNA: TGTGCCACCAGCGTAGGAGGGGCTAGTGAGCAGTACTTC. Translation gives CATSVGGASEQYF.